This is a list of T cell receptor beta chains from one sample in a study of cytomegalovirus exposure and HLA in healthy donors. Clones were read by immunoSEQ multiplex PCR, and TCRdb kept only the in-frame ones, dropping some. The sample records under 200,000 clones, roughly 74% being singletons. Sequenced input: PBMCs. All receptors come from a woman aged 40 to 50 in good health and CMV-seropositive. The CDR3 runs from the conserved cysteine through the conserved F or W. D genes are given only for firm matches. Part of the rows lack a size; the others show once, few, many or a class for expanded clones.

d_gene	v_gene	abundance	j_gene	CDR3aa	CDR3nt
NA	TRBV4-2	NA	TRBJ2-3	CASSQDPSEPAQYF	TGTGCCAGCAGCCAAGACCCTAGCGAGCCGGCGCAGTATTTT
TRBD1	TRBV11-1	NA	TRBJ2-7	CASSKGTGWEQYF	TGTGCCAGCAGCAAAGGGACAGGGTGGGAGCAGTACTTC
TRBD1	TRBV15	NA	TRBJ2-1	CATSRVGTGNNEQFF	TGTGCCACCAGCAGAGTCGGGACAGGGAACAATGAGCAGTTCTTC
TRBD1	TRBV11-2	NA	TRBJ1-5	CASSLDRVQPQHF	TGTGCCAGCAGCCTTGACAGGGTACAGCCCCAGCATTTT
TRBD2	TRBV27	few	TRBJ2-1	CASSPRTSGSLYEQFF	TGTGCCAGCAGTCCTCGAACTAGCGGGAGTCTCTATGAGCAGTTCTTC
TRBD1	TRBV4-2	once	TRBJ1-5	CASSQVDRGGEGNQPQHF	TGTGCCAGCAGCCAAGTTGACAGGGGAGGGGAGGGCAATCAGCCCCAGCATTTT
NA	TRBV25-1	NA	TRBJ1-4	CASGGLVNEKLFF	TGTGCCAGCGGAGGGTTGGTGAATGAAAAACTGTTTTTT
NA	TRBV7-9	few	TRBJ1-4	CASSSGVSATNEKLFF	TGTGCCAGCAGTTCAGGGGTGTCGGCAACTAATGAAAAACTGTTTTTT
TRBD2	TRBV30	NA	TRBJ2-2	CAWDGGAGELFF	TGTGCCTGGGACGGGGGGGCCGGGGAGCTGTTTTTT
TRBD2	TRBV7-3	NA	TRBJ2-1	CASSLSPGLASGGEQFF	TGTGCCAGCAGCCTTTCACCGGGACTAGCGAGTGGGGGTGAGCAGTTCTTC
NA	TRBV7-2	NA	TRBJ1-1	CASSLAPGGGTEAFF	TGTGCCAGCAGCTTAGCGCCCGGGGGGGGGACTGAAGCTTTCTTT
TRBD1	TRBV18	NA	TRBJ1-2	CASSPRGVTGVNYGYTF	TGTGCCAGCTCACCCAGGGGCGTGACAGGGGTTAACTATGGCTACACCTTC
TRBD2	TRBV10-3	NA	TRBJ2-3	CAISDSGRSDTQYF	TGTGCCATCAGTGATAGCGGGAGGTCAGATACGCAGTATTTT
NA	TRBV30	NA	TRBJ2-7	CAWSVGAVGRKAYEQYF	TGTGCCTGGAGTGTAGGGGCAGTGGGTCGTAAAGCATACGAGCAGTACTTC
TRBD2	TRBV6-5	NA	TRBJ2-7	CASRVPGLAYEQYF	TGTGCCAGCAGAGTACCGGGACTAGCATACGAGCAGTACTTC
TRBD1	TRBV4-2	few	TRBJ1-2	CASSPRWTGGGGYTF	TGTGCCAGCAGCCCTCGGTGGACAGGGGGCGGTGGCTACACCTTC
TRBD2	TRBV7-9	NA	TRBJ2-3	CASSLQAGRATQKDTQYF	TGTGCCAGCAGCTTACAGGCCGGGAGGGCCACGCAGAAAGATACGCAGTATTTT
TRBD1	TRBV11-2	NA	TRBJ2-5	CASSLDQMTGGQETQYF	TGTGCCAGCAGCTTAGATCAGATGACAGGGGGCCAAGAGACCCAGTACTTC
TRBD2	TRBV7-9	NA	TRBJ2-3	CASSLVVSSGGGTDTQYF	TGTGCCAGCAGCTTAGTTGTCTCTAGCGGGGGTGGCACAGATACGCAGTATTTT
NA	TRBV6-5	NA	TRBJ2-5	CASSYSTRGETQYF	TGTGCCAGCAGTTACTCTACCAGGGGAGAGACCCAGTACTTC
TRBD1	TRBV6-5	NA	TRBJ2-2	CASRVDRAGELFF	TGTGCCAGCAGAGTAGACAGGGCCGGGGAGCTGTTTTTT
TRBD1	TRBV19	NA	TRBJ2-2	CASSPRTGPSNTGELFF	TGTGCCAGTAGTCCTCGGACAGGGCCTTCGAACACCGGGGAGCTGTTTTTT
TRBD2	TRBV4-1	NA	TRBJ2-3	CASSTLLLAEDTDTQYF	TGCGCCAGCAGCACGTTGTTACTAGCGGAAGACACAGATACGCAGTATTTT
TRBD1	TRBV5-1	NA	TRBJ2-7	CASSLTPQGALREQYF	TGCGCCAGCAGCTTGACCCCACAGGGGGCGCTTCGGGAGCAGTACTTC
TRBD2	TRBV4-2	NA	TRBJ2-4	CASSQGRTSGKGIQYF	TGTGCCAGCAGCCAAGGAAGGACTAGCGGCAAGGGCATTCAGTACTTC
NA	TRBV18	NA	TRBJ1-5	CASSPSPGAQPQHF	TGTGCCAGCTCACCATCTCCTGGGGCTCAGCCCCAGCATTTT
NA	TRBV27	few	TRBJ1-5	CASSRTGASNQPQHF	TGTGCCAGCAGCCGGACGGGAGCAAGCAATCAGCCCCAGCATTTT
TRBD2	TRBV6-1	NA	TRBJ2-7	CATVLADLIYEQYF	TGTGCCACCGTGCTAGCGGACCTTATCTACGAGCAGTACTTC